The 2 T cell receptor beta chains below come from one sample, sequenced in a study of early T cells in non-severe SARS-CoV-2 infection. Using its own MiXCR run on the 5' RACE reads, TCRdb lists one record per CDR3 protein. The data show tens of thousands of distinct CDR3 sequences, 12% seen once. The material was whole blood, obtained at baseline. These receptors were taken from an adult who was a healthcare worker with PCR-confirmed SARS-CoV-2 infection or an uninfected control (not recorded which).

A few counts support this clonotype. The genes are TRBV11-2 and TRBJ2-7; 12 bases align to TRBD2. V lost 7 bases to trimming and J lost 6 bases; unmatched junction nucleotides: 10. The CDR3 has 15 residues. Germline V gene lookup returns CDR1 SGHAT and CDR2 FQNNGV. The CDR3 DNA follows: TGTGCCAGCATCCTTCGGCCGGGACTAGCGGGCGAGCAGTACTTC. Amino acid sequence: CASILRPGLAGEQYF.

The chain links TRBV9 to TRBJ1-1, with a possible D match to TRBD1 (5 bases). The CDR3 totals 16 residues. Germline CDR1 and CDR2: SGDLS and YYNGEE. The V end lost 5 bases, the J end lost 0 bases, and 17 bases lay between the germline ends. Here the CDR3 reads CASRSNQGTMNTEAFF. CDR3 coding DNA: TGTGCCAGCAGATCCAATCAGGGTACAATGAACACTGAAGCTTTCTTT.